This section outlines one TCR beta chain sequence together with its context. The data belong to a study of blood T cell repertoires in COVID-19. For the study at large: From T cells, B-cell-depleted T cells, or PBMCs came the material, which was cDNA or gDNA.

This CDR3 spans 14 amino acids. Per germline, CDR1 MGHRA and CDR2 YSYEKL. V was cut by 0 bases and J by 5 bases, with 10 bases left in between. Original methodology: Quantification of nucleated cells was approximated via reference gene primer amplification. Here immunoSEQ multiplex PCR was the method, and the copy in TCRdb shows in-frame clones only, minus some. D and trimming come from the DNA, and the V and J calls and clone size come from that table. The sample lists approximately 280,000 clones; roughly 90% were seen once. The material sequenced was peripheral blood. This chain connects TRBV4-1 to TRBJ1-2; a possible D gene is TRBD1 (5 bases). The source is a man between 18 and 35 years old with active or convalescent COVID-19. CDR3 DNA sequence: TGCGCCAGCAGCCAAGAGGAGGGGTCGTATGGCTACACCTTC. This codes for CASSQEEGSYGYTF.